The 23 T cell receptor beta chains below all came from one sample that was sequenced in a study of persistence of HIV-infected CD4 T cells (dated by TCRdb to about 2020). No antigen is known for these receptors. The immunoSEQ hsTCRB assay version 4 in survey mode was used to sequence TCRbeta repertoires from genomic DNA. TCRdb carries this immuneACCESS record with in-frame sequences only. Its versions omit some clonotypes, under half of them owing to an unresolved V gene in the studies checked, with the rest unexplained. In this sample the table shows more than 35,000 clones, 87% of which occur a single time. The ten top clones hold approximately 1.4% of the sample. According to the study, the label for this sample's treatment or condition signals: suppressive antiretroviral therapy. As a nonspecific positive control representing the CD4+ T cell repertoire, cells were stimulated with anti-CD3/anti-CD28 magnetic beads. Responding CD4+ T cells were sorted by upregulation of both CD40 ligand and CD69.

The source was CD4+ T cells sorted from PBMCs after roughly 18-hour stimulation, collected from a patient who received antiretroviral therapy. The label giving this sample's cell subset or site can be read as: CD40L+CD69+ CD4 T cells responding to anti-CD3/anti-CD28 beads, representing the overall repertoire. The receptor source for this set is an adult man with HIV who was CMV-seropositive.

V usage is TRBV10-3 and J usage is TRBJ2-7, with TRBD1 as a possible D gene (5 bases). The CDR3 is 15 amino acids. The V end lost 0 bases, the J end lost 6 bases, and 15 bases lay between the germline ends. Germline loops: CDR1 ENHRY, CDR2 SYGVKD. CDR3 loop: CAISESGASTGEQYF. CDR3 nucleotide sequence: TGTGCCATCAGTGAGTCAGGGGCATCCACGGGCGAGCAGTACTTC.

The DNA of the CDR3 is TGTGCCTGGTCGTCAGGGGATTACGAGCAGTACTTC. This gives the protein CAWSSGDYEQYF. This sequence joins TRBV30 and TRBJ2-7; weak D call: TRBD1 (6 bases). The V gene's germline CDR1 is GTSNPN and CDR2 SVGIG (reference sequence). The CDR3 has 12 amino acids. Deletions cut 5 bases from V and 4 bases from J, with 12 bases between.

Of note for this clone: The junction differs from germline at one of its ends, possibly a read error. This chain uses TRBV28 with TRBJ2-4; 8 positions match TRBD1. The CDR3 runs 11 residues. Germline lookup yields CDR1 MDHEN and CDR2 SYDVKM. CDR3 in amino acids: CASRTKGQVFF. The CDR3 DNA follows: TGTGCCAGCAGGACAAAGGGACAGGTCTTTTTC.

The genes are TRBV7-2 and TRBJ1-2; 7 bases line up with TRBD1. The germline V gene has CDR1 SGHTA and CDR2 FQGNSA. The CDR3 totals 15 residues. V was pared by 1 base and J by 4 bases, with 6 bases of the junction left unmatched. The CDR3 bases are TGTGCCAGCAGCTTAGTTCCGGACAGGAGCTATGGCTACACCTTC. It translates to CASSLVPDRSYGYTF.

This sequence joins TRBV5-4 and TRBJ1-4; a weak D match, TRBD1 (6 bases). CDR1 and CDR2 (germline): SGHNT, YYREEE (reference sequence). CDR3 length equals 14 residues. The V and J ends lost 2 bases and 8 bases respectively, with 13 bases between them. CDR3 sequence (DNA): TGTGCCAGCAGCTTAGCGGGGGCAGGGGAAAAACTGTTTTTT. It is translated as CASSLAGAGEKLFF.

This chain uses TRBV11-2 with TRBJ1-2; D is ambiguous. Between the trimmed V and J ends, which lost 2 bases and 8 bases, there was a span of 9 bases. The V gene's germline CDR1 is SGHAT and CDR2 FQNNGV. CDR3 size: 12 residues. CDR3 protein: CASSLTPDGYTF. The CDR3 DNA sequence: TGTGCCAGCAGCTTAACTCCAGACGGCTACACCTTC.

The chain carries TRBV5-4 and TRBJ2-4; 7 nucleotides align to TRBD1. The CDR3 spans 14 residues. The germline V gene encodes CDR1 SGHNT and CDR2 YYREEE (reference sequence). J was trimmed by 7 bases and V by 2 bases; bases with no gene match: 6. CDR3 bases: TGTGCCAGCAGCTTAGGGACAGTATCGAACATTCAGTACTTC. This sequence encodes CASSLGTVSNIQYF.

The chain has TRBV5-1 and TRBJ2-1; 16 positions agree with TRBD2. The V segment lost 4 bases and the J segment 9 bases; nucleotides outside the gene matches: 4. The length of the CDR3 is 15 residues. Per germline, CDR1 SGHRS and CDR2 YFSETQ. As DNA, the CDR3 is TGCGCCAGCAGCCCCGGGACTAGCGGGAGGGGTGAGCAGTTCTTC. Protein: CASSPGTSGRGEQFF.

The V gene is TRBV7-2, the J gene TRBJ2-2; D remains ambiguous. The germline V gene has CDR1 SGHTA and CDR2 FQGNSA. This CDR3 region has 15 residues. V was pared by 6 bases and J by 4 bases, with 15 bases between. For the CDR3, the DNA is TGTGCCAGCAGTCAATCGAGCATGGGCACCGGGGAGCTGTTTTTT. Protein product: CASSQSSMGTGELFF.

As for this clone: Other DNA sequences in this specimen translate into the identical CDR3. The chain couples TRBV2 to TRBJ1-5; 7 bases are a match to TRBD1. V shed 6 bases and J 0 bases; nucleotides not matched to a gene: 2. This CDR3 region has 14 residues. Germline values: CDR1 SNHLY, CDR2 FYNNEI. CDR3 nucleotide sequence: TGTGCCAGCAGGGGGACAGTTAGCAATCAGCCCCAGCATTTT. It specifies CASRGTVSNQPQHF.

CDR3 in DNA: TGTGCCAGCAGCTGGATATTCCGGGGCACTCCTAACTATGGCTACACCTTC. Amino acid sequence: CASSWIFRGTPNYGYTF. V is TRBV5-4 and J is TRBJ1-2; a possible D gene is TRBD1 (5 bases). CDR1 SGHNT and CDR2 YYREEE come from the germline V gene (reference sequence). Trimming removed 3 bases at V and 0 bases at J, with 18 bases between. The length of the CDR3 is 17 residues. The full variable domain, its missing parts supplied by reference TRBV5-4 and TRBJ1-2, is ETGVTQSPTHLIKTRGQQVTLRCSSQSGHNTVSWYQQALGQGPQFIFQYYREEENGRGNFPPRFSGLQFPNYSSELNVNALELDDSALYLCASSWIFRGTPNYGYTFGSGTRLTVV.

The chain employs TRBV11-1 and TRBJ2-3; D uncertain. Per germline, CDR1 SGHAT and CDR2 FQDESV (reference sequence). The CDR3 is 13 residues long. V was cut by 5 bases and J by 4 bases, with 10 bases left in between. This CDR3 is CASSPSYADTQYF. CDR3 sequence (DNA): TGTGCCAGCAGCCCCTCTTATGCAGATACGCAGTATTTT. The whole variable domain, filled in from reference TRBV11-1 and TRBJ2-3, reads EAEVAQSPRYKITEKSQAVAFWCDPISGHATLYWYRQILGQGPELLVQFQDESVVDDSQLPKDRFSAERLKGVDSTLKIQPAELGDSAMYLCASSPSYADTQYFGPGTRLTVL.

The J gene is TRBJ2-3, the V gene TRBV27, with 12 bases matching TRBD2. With 6 bases clipped from V and 2 bases from J, the junction kept 15 bases outside the gene matches. The germline V gene encodes CDR1 MNHEY and CDR2 SMNVEV (reference sequence). The CDR3 consists of 19 residues. The CDR3 reads CASSRDLAGGTRNTDTQYF. Here the CDR3 DNA reads TGTGCCAGCAGCCGAGACCTAGCGGGAGGGACCCGAAACACAGATACGCAGTATTTT.

Turning to this clone: Germline is not matched at one junction end, which may reflect a read error. V gene TRBV20-1 combines with J gene TRBJ1-6; TRBD1 might be the D (5 bases). Germline V gene lookup returns CDR1 DFQATT and CDR2 SNEGSKA (reference sequence). CDR3 length: 11 amino acids. The CDR3 bases are TGCAGTGCTAGAGATCTGGGGGACCCAACGTTT. Translation gives CSARDLGDPTF.

V usage is TRBV12-3 or TRBV12-4 and J usage is TRBJ1-2, with D tentatively TRBD1 (6 bases). With 1 base removed from V and 8 bases from J, the gap between germline ends came to 11 bases. The CDR3 covers 13 residues. CDR3 DNA sequence: TGTGCCAGCAGTTTAGTTCAGGGGAGGGGCTACACCTTC. It translates to CASSLVQGRGYTF.

As DNA, the CDR3 is TGTGCCAGCAGCCCGGGACAGGGCTATCAGCCCCAGCATTTT. Amino acids: CASSPGQGYQPQHF. The rearrangement uses TRBV5-5 and TRBJ1-5, with 9 bases matching TRBD1. The CDR3 consists of 14 residues. V trimming: 4 bases; J trimming: 5 bases; junction bases outside the gene matches: 4. The germline V gene encodes CDR1 SGHKS and CDR2 YYEKEE (reference sequence).

A single count supports this clone. The gene calls are TRBV10-3 and TRBJ2-7, with D possibly being TRBD1 (5 bases). V dropped 3 bases and J dropped 3 bases, with 6 bases sitting between them. CDR3 length equals 12 residues. Germline CDR1 is ENHRY and CDR2 is SYGVKD. As DNA, the CDR3 is TGTGCCATCAGTGACAGGGTCTACGAGCAGTACTTC. This codes for CAISDRVYEQYF.

The V call is TRBV7-3, the J call TRBJ1-1; D gene unclear. This CDR3 region has 13 residues. Germline V gene lookup returns CDR1 SGHTA and CDR2 FQGTGA. Trimming stripped 4 bases from V and 4 bases from J, with 10 bases between. CDR3 DNA: TGTGCCAGCAGCTCGATAGCTAGCACTGAAGCTTTCTTT. Its translation is CASSSIASTEAFF.

V and J are TRBV30 and TRBJ1-3; D uncertain. Germline CDR1 is GTSNPN and CDR2 is SVGIG (reference sequence). V was clipped by 4 bases and J by 0 bases, with 13 bases between them. The CDR3 loop spans 15 amino acids. CDR3 protein: CAWNPDGNSGNTIYF. The CDR3, as DNA: TGTGCCTGGAATCCCGACGGCAACTCTGGAAACACCATATATTTT.

V gene TRBV7-9 combines with J gene TRBJ1-1, with TRBD1 as a possible D gene (5 bases). The germline V and J ends were trimmed by 5 bases and 11 bases, with 18 bases remaining between them. Germline CDR1 and CDR2: SEHNR and FQNEAQ (reference sequence). The CDR3 has 13 amino acids. CDR3 DNA: TGTGCCAGCAGCCTGACGGGGGTGGGCATGGCTTTCTTT. Translated: CASSLTGVGMAFF.

V gene TRBV25-1 combines with J gene TRBJ2-4, with unresolved D. This CDR3 comprises 13 residues. Germline CDR1 and CDR2: MGHDK and SYGVNS. Trimming pared 4 bases from V and 13 bases from J, leaving 17 bases between. The CDR3 sequence is CASSARRYGLQYF. In DNA, the CDR3 is TGTGCCAGCAGTGCGCGGAGATATGGTCTCCAGTACTTC.

The chain uses TRBV29-1 and TRBJ1-2; 7 bases are a match to TRBD1. The CDR3 is made up of 14 amino acids. Germline trimming cut 1 base from V and 4 bases from J; bases unmatched to any gene: 6. CDR1 SQVTM and CDR2 ANQGSEA come from the germline V gene. Written as DNA, the CDR3 is TGCAGCGTTGAAGGTCAGGGGGGGAGCTATGGCTACACCTTC. This encodes CSVEGQGGSYGYTF.

This clone has a single count. The rearrangement joins TRBV5-1 to TRBJ2-1; D is unresolved. CDR1 SGHRS and CDR2 YFSETQ come from the germline V gene. The CDR3 is 15 residues long. V gave up 4 bases and J gave up 2 bases, with 13 bases separating them. In nucleotides, the CDR3 is TGCGCCAGCAGCCTAAGGCAGGTCCCCTACAATGAGCAGTTCTTC. Translation: CASSLRQVPYNEQFF.